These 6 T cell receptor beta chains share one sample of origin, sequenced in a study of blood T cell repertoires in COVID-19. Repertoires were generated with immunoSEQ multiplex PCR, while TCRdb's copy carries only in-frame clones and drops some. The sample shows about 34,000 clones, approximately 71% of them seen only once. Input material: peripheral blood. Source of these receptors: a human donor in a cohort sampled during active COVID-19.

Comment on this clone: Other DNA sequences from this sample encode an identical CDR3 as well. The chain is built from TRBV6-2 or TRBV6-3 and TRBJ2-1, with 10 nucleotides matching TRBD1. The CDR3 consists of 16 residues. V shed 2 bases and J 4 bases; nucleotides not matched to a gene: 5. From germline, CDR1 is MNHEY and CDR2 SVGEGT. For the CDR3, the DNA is TGTGCCAGCAGTTACCCAAGGGGACAGGGGTACAATGAGCAGTTCTTC. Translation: CASSYPRGQGYNEQFF.

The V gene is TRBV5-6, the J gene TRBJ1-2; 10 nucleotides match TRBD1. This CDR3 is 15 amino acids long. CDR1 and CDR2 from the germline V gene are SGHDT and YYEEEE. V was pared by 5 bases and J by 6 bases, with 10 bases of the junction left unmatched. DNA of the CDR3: TGTGCCAGCAGGGGTCCGACAGGGGGCGCAAATGGCTACACCTTC. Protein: CASRGPTGGANGYTF.

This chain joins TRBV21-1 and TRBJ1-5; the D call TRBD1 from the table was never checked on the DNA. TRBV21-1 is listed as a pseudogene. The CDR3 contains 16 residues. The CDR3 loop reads CASSKQGDGWDQPQHF. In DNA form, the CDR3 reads TGTGCCAGCAGCAAACAGGGTGATGGGTGGGATCAGCCCCAGCATTTT.

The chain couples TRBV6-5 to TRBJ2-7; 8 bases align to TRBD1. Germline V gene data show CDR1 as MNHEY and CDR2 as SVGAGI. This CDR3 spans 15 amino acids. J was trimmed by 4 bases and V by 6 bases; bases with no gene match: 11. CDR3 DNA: TGTGCCAGCAGACTTACGGACAGGGTGGCTTACGAGCAGTACTTC. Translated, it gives CASRLTDRVAYEQYF.

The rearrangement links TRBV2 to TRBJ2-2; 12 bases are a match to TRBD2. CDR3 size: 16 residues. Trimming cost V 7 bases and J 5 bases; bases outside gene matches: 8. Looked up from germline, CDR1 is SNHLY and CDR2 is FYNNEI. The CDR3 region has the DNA TGTGCCAGCAACACCGGGACTAGCGGGCTAACCGGGGAGCTGTTTTTT. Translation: CASNTGTSGLTGELFF.

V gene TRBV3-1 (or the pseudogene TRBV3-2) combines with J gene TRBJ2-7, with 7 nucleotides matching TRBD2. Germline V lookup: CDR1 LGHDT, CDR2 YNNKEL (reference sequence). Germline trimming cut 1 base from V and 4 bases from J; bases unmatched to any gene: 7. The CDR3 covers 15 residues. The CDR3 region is CASSQVEMGGYEQYF. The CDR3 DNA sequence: TGTGCCAGCAGCCAAGTCGAGATGGGAGGGTACGAGCAGTACTTC.